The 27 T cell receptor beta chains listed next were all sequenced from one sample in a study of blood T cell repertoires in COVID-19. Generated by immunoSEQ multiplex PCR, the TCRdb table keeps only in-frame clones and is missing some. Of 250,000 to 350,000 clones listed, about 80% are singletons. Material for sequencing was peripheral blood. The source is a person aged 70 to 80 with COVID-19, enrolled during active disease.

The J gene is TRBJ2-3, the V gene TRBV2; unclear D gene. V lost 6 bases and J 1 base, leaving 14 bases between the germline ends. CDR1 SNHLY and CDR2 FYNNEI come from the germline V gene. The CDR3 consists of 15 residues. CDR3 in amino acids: CASRGPLARTDTQYF. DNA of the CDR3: TGTGCCAGCAGGGGCCCCTTGGCTCGCACAGATACGCAGTATTTT.

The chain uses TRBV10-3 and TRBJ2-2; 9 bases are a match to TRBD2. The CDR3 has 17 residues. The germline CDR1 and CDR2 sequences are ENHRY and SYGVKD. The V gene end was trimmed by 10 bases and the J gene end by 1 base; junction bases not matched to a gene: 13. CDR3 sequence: CATQPGLAGQNTGELFF. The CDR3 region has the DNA TGTGCCACCCAGCCGGGGCTAGCGGGGCAGAACACCGGGGAGCTGTTTTTT.

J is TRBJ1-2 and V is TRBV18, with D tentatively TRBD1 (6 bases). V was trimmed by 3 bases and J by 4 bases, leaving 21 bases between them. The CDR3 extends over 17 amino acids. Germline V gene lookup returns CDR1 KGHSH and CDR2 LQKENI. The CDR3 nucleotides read TGTGCCAGCTCACCGGATTACCAGGGGTGGTCCGTCTATGGCTACACCTTC. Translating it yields CASSPDYQGWSVYGYTF.

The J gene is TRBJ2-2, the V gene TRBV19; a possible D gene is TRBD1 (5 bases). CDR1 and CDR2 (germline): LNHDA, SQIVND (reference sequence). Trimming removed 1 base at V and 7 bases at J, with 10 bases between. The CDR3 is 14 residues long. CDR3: CASSIVQGVGELFF. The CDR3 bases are TGTGCCAGTAGTATAGTACAAGGGGTCGGGGAGCTGTTTTTT.

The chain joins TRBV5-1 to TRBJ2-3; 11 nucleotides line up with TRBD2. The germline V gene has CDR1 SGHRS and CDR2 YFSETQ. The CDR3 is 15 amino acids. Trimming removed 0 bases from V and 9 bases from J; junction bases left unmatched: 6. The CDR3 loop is CASSLGGTSGHTQYF. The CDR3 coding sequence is TGCGCCAGCAGCTTGGGAGGGACTAGCGGACACACGCAGTATTTT.

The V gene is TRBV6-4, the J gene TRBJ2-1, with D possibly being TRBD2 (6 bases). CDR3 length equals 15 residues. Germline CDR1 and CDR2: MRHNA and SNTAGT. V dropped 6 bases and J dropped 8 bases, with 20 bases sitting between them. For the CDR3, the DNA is TGTGCCAGCAGACGAACCGGGGGAGAGCTCGATGAGCAGTTCTTC. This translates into CASRRTGGELDEQFF.

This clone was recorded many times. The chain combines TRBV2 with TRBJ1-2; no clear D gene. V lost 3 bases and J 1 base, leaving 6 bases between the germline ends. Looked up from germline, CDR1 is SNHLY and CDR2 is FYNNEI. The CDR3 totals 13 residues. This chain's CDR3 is CASSDGVNYGYTF. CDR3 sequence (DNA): TGTGCCAGCAGTGACGGAGTTAACTATGGCTACACCTTC.

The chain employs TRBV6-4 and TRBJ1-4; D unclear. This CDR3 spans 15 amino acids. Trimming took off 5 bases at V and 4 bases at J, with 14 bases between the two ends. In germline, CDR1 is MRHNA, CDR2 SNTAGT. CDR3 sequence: CASSRLQLHNEKLFF. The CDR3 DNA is TGTGCCAGCAGTCGACTTCAACTACATAATGAAAAACTGTTTTTT.

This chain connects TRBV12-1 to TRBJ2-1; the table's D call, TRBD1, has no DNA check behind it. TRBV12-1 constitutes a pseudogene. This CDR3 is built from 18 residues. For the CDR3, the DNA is TGTGCCAGCAGCTTCCACGGAGGGGGGACAGGGGATGGCAATGAGCAGTTCTTC. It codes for CASSFHGGGTGDGNEQFF.

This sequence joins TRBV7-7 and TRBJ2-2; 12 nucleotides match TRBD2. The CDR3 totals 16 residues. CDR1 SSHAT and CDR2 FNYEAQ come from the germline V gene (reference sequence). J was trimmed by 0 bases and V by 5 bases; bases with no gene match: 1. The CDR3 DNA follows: TGTGCCAGCAGCAGACTAGCGGGGGCGAACACCGGGGAGCTGTTTTTT. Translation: CASSRLAGANTGELFF.

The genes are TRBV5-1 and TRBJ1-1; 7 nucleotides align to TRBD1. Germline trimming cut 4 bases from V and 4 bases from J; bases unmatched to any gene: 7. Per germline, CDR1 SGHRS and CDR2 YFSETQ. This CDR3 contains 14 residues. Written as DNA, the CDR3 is TGCGCCAGCAGCCTGACAGGGTTGGGCACTGAAGCTTTCTTT. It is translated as CASSLTGLGTEAFF.

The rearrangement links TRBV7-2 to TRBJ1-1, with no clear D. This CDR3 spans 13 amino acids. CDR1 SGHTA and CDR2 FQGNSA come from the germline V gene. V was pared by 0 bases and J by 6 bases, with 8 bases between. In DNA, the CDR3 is TGTGCCAGCAGCTTAGCCGGGAGCCCTGAAGCTTTCTTT. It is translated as CASSLAGSPEAFF.

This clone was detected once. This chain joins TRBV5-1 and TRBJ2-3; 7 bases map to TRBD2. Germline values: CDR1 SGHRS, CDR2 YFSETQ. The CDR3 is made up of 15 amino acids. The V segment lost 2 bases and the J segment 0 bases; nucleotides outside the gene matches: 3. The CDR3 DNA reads TGCGCCAGCAGCTTATTTAGCGGGAGCACAGATACGCAGTATTTT. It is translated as CASSLFSGSTDTQYF. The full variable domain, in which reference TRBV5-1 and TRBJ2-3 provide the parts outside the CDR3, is KAGVTQTPRYLIKTRGQQVTLSCSPISGHRSVSWYQQTPGQGLQFLFEYFSETQRNKGNFPGRFSGRQFSNSRSEMNVSTLELGDSALYLCASSLFSGSTDTQYFGPGTRLTVL.

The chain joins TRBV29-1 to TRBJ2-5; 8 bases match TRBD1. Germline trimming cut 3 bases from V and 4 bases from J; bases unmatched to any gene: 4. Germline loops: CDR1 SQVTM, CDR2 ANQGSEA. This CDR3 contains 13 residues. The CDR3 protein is CSVEAGGRETQYF. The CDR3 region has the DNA TGCAGCGTTGAGGCAGGGGGCCGAGAGACCCAGTACTTC.

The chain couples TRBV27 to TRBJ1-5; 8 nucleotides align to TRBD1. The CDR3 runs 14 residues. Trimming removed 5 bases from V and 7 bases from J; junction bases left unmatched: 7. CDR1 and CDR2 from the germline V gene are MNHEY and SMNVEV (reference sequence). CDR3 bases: TGTGCCAGCAGTCAGGACAGGGTGTTCCAGCCCCAGCATTTT. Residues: CASSQDRVFQPQHF.

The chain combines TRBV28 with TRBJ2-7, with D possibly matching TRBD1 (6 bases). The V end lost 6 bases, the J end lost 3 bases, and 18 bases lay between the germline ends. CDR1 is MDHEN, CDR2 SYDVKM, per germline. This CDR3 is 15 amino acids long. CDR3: CASRNPGEYFYEQYF. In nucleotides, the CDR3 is TGTGCCAGCAGGAATCCAGGGGAATACTTCTACGAGCAGTACTTC.

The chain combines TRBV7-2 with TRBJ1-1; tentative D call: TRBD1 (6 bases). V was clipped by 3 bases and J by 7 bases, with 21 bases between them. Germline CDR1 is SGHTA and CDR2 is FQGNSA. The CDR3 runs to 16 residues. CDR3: CASSLSSGQGFGEAFF. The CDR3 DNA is TGTGCCAGCAGCTTGTCCTCTGGGCAGGGGTTCGGTGAAGCTTTCTTT.

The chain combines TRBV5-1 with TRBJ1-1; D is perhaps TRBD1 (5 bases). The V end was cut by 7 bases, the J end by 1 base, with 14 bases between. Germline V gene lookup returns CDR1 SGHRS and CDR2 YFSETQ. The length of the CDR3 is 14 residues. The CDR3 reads CASGAGLGNTEAFF. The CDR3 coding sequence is TGCGCCAGCGGTGCGGGGCTTGGGAACACTGAAGCTTTCTTT.

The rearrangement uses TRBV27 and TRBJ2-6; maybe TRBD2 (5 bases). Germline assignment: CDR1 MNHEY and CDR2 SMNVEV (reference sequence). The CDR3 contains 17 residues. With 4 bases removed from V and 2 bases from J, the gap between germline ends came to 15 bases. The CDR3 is CASSSLERVAGANVLTF. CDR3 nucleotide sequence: TGTGCCAGCAGTTCACTAGAGAGGGTAGCTGGGGCCAACGTCCTGACTTTC.

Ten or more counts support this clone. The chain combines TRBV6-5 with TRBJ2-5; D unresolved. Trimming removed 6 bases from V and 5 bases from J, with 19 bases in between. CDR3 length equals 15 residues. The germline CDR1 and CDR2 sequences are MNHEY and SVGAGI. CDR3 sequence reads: CASRSSPPGWETQYF. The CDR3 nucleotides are TGTGCCAGCAGGTCTTCCCCTCCAGGTTGGGAGACCCAGTACTTC.

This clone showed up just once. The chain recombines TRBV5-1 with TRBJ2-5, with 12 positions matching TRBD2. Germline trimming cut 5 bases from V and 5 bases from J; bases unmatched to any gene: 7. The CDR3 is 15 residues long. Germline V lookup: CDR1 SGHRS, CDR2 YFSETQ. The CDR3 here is CASRRTSGKTETQYF. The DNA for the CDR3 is TGCGCCAGCAGAAGGACTAGCGGGAAAACCGAGACCCAGTACTTC.

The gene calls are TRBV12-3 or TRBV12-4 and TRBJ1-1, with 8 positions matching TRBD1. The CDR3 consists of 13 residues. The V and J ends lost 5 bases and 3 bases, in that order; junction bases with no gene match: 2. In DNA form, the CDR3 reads TGTGCCAGCAGTCGACAGGGGCACACTGAAGCTTTCTTT. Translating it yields CASSRQGHTEAFF.

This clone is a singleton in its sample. The CDR3, as DNA: TGTGCAGGGTGCCGGGACAGGGGTTCCGAGCAGTACTTC. Amino acids: CAGCRDRGSEQYF. J is TRBJ2-7 and V is TRBV2; 10 bases fit TRBD1. This CDR3 is built from 13 residues. Germline CDR1 and CDR2: SNHLY and FYNNEI.

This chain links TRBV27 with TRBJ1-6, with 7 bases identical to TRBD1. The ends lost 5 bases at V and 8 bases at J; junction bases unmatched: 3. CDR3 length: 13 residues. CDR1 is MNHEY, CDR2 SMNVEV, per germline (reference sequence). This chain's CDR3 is CASSTTGDSPLHF. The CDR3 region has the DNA TGTGCCAGCAGTACAACAGGGGATTCACCCCTCCACTTT.

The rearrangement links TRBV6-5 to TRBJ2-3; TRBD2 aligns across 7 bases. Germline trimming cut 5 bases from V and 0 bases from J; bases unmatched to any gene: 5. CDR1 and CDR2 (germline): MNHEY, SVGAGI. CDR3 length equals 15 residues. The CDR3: CASSPRTRSTDTQYF. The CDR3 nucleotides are TGTGCCAGCAGTCCAAGGACTAGGAGCACAGATACGCAGTATTTT.

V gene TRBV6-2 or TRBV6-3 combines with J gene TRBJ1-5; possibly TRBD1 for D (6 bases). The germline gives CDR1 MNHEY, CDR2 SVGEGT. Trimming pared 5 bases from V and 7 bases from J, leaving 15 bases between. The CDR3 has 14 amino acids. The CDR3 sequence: CASSTGGARQPQHF. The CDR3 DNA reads TGTGCCAGCAGTACCGGGGGGGCTAGGCAGCCCCAGCATTTT.

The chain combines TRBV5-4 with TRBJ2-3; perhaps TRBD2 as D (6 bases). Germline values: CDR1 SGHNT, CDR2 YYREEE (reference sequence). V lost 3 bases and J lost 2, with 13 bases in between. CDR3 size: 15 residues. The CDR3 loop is CASSSKTGATDTQYF. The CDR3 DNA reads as TGTGCCAGCAGCTCAAAGACGGGAGCCACAGATACGCAGTATTTT.